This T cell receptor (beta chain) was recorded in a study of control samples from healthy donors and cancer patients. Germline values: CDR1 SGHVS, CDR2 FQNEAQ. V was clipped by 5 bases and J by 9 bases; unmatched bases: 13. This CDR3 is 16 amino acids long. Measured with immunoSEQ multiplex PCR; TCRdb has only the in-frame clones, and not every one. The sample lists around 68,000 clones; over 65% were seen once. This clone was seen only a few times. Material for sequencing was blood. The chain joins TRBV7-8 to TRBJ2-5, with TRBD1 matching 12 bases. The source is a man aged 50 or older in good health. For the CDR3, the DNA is TGTGCCAGCAGCCCCCGGGACAGGGGGCTTTTAGGGGCCCAGTACTTC. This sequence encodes CASSPRDRGLLGAQYF.